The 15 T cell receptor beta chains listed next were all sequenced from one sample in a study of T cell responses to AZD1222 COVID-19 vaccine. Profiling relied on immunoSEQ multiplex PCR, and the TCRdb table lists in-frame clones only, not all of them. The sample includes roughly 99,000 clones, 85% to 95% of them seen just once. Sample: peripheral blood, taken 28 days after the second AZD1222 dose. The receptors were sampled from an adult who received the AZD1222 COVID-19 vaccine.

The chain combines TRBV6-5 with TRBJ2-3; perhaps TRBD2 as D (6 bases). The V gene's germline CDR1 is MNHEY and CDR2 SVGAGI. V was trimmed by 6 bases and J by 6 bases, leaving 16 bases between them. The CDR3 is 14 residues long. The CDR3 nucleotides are TGTGCCAGCAGGCTAGCGCGCTTTGGGGATACGCAGTATTTT. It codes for CASRLARFGDTQYF.

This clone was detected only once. The CDR3 sequence: CASSQEHRARDEQYF. Here the CDR3 DNA reads TGCGCCAGCAGCCAAGAGCATAGGGCGCGCGACGAGCAGTACTTC. The chain employs TRBV4-3 and TRBJ2-7; D ambiguous. V was shortened by 0 bases and J by 5 bases, with 14 bases between the two germline ends. The germline gives CDR1 LGHNA, CDR2 YSLEER. This CDR3 contains 15 residues.

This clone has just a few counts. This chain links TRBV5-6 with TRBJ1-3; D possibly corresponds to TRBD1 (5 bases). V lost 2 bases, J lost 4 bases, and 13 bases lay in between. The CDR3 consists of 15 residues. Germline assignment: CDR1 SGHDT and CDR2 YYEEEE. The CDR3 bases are TGTGCCAGCAGCTTTACCGGGACCGCCGGAAACACCATATATTTT. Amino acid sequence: CASSFTGTAGNTIYF. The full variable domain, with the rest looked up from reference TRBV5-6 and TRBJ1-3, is DAGVTQSPTHLIKTRGQQVTLRCSPKSGHDTVSWYQQALGQGPQFIFQYYEEEERQRGNFPDRFSGHQFPNYSSELNVNALLLGDSALYLCASSFTGTAGNTIYFGEGSWLTVV.

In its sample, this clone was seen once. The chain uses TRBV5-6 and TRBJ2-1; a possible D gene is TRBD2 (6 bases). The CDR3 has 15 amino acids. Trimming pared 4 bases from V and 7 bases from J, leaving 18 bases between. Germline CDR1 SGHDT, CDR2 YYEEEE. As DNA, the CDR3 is TGTGCCAGCAGCCGAACGGGAGTTTCTGGGAATGAGCAGTTCTTC. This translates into CASSRTGVSGNEQFF.

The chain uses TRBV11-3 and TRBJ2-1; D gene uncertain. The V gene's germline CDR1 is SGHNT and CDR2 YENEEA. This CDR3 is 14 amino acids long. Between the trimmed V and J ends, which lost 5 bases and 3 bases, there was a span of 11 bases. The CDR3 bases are TGTGCCAGCAGCCCCCAAGGCAGCTACAATGAGCAGTTCTTC. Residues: CASSPQGSYNEQFF.

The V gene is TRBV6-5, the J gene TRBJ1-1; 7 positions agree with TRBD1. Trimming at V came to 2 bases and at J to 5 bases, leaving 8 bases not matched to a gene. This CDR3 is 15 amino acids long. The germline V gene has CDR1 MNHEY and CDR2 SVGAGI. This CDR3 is CASSYEGGGGTEAFF. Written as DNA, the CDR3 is TGTGCCAGCAGTTACGAAGGGGGCGGTGGGACTGAAGCTTTCTTT.

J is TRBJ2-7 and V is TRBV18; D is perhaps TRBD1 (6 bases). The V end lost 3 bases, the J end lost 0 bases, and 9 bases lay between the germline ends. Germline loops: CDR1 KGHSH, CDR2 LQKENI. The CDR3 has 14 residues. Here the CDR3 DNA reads TGTGCCAGCTCACCTCGGGACACCTCCTACGAGCAGTACTTC. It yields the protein CASSPRDTSYEQYF.

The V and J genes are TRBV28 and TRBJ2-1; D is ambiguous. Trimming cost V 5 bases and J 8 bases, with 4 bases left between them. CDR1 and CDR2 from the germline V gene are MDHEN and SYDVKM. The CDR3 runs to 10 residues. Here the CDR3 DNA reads TGTGCCAGCAGTATGGATGAGCAGTTCTTC. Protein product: CASSMDEQFF.

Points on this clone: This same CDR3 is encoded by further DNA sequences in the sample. The CDR3 protein is CASSFTGYGYTF. DNA of the CDR3: TGTGCCAGCAGCTTTACGGGATATGGCTACACCTTC. The rearrangement joins TRBV7-9 to TRBJ1-2; D gene unclear. Trimming pared 3 bases from V and 5 bases from J, leaving 7 bases between. This CDR3 comprises 12 residues. Germline values: CDR1 SEHNR, CDR2 FQNEAQ (reference sequence).

CDR3 coding DNA: TGTGCCAGCAGCTTAGCAGCGAACAATGAGCAGTTCTTC. This gives the protein CASSLAANNEQFF. V usage is TRBV7-9 and J usage is TRBJ2-1; D gene uncertain. Trimming shortened V by 0 bases and J by 5 bases, and 5 bases separated the two germline ends. This CDR3 is 13 amino acids long. The germline V gene has CDR1 SEHNR and CDR2 FQNEAQ (reference sequence).

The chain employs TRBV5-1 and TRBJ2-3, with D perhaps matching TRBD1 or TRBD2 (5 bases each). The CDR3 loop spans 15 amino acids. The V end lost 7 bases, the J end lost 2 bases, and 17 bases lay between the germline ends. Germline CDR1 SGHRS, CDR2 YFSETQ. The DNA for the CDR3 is TGCGCCAGCGAGACCGAGGGGAACCCCACAGATACGCAGTATTTT. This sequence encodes CASETEGNPTDTQYF.

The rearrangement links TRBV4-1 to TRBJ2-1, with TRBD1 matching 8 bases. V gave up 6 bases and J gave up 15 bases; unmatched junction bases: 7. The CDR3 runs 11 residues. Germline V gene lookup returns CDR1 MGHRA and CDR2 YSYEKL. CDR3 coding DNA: TGCGCCAGCAGGCAGTCGGGACAGGTGTTCTTC. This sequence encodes CASRQSGQVFF.

The CDR3 DNA reads as TGTGCCAGCAGCCCTAGCGGGAGCACAGATACGCAGTATTTT. Amino acids: CASSPSGSTDTQYF. The chain combines TRBV7-2 with TRBJ2-3; 8 nucleotides match TRBD2. The CDR3 runs 14 residues. From germline, CDR1 is SGHTA and CDR2 FQGNSA. The V and J ends lost 5 bases and 0 bases, in that order; junction bases with no gene match: 1.

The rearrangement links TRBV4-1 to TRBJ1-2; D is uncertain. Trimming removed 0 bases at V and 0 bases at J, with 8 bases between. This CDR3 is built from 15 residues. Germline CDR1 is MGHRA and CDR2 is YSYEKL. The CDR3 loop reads CASSQEGPPNYGYTF. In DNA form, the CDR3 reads TGCGCCAGCAGCCAAGAGGGCCCACCTAACTATGGCTACACCTTC.

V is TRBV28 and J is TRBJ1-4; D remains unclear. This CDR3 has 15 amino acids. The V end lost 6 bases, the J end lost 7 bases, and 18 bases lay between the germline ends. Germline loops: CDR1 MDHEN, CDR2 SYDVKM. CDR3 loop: CASSARTVIGEKLFF. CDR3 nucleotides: TGTGCCAGCAGCGCCCGTACAGTGATCGGTGAAAAACTGTTTTTT.